Listed here is a single T cell receptor (beta chain). Antigen unknown. Assay: immunoSEQ multiplex PCR; the TCRdb copy retains only in-frame clones and omits some. The table lists more than 100,000 clones, roughly 90% of them singletons. This specimen belongs to a study of T cells in localized non-small cell lung cancer. Study-wide points: Compared with tumor, uninvolved adjacent lung displayed greater T cell clonality, ranking highest overall. There was an association of higher blood T cell density with longer overall survival. Owing to sequencing of a solitary tumor region, heterogeneity cannot be discounted. Appearance in adjacent lung was seen for a median about 58 of the top 100 tumor clones.

Germline CDR1 is MDHEN and CDR2 is SYDVKM. CDR3 length: 15 residues. V lost 3 bases and J lost 6; bases outside the gene matches: 7. The chain is built from TRBV28 and TRBJ1-5; 8 nucleotides line up with TRBD1. This TCR came from an older female donor with stage I lung adenocarcinoma. The specimen comprised peripheral blood, sampled before any cancer treatment. The CDR3 DNA reads TGTGCCAGCAGTTTCGCCAGGGGGCACAGTCAGCCCCAGCATTTT. Translated: CASSFARGHSQPQHF.